Shown below are 19 T cell receptor beta chains from a single sample sequenced in a study of T cells of healthy individuals. Each CDR3 protein gets one entry after TCRdb re-called the 5' RACE reads with MiXCR. Of approximately 50,000 distinct CDR3 sequences listed, under 15% are singletons. Receptor source: a human donor in good health.

V is TRBV3-1 and J is TRBJ2-5; possible D gene TRBD2, 7 bases. Looked up from germline, CDR1 is LGHDT and CDR2 is YNNKEL (reference sequence). Trimming left V 1 base short and J 1 base short, with 16 bases between. This CDR3 has 17 amino acids. CDR3 coding DNA: TGTGCCAGCAGCCAAGTTTTGGGGGGGGGCCCCCAAGAGACCCAGTACTTC. It codes for CASSQVLGGGPQETQYF.

This sequence joins TRBV3-1 and TRBJ1-5; D is perhaps TRBD1 (6 bases). Germline V gene sequence: CDR1 LGHDT, CDR2 YNNKEL (reference sequence). V lost 5 bases and J 7 bases, leaving 21 bases between the germline ends. The CDR3 length is 16 residues. The CDR3 sequence: CASSDTLGGGRQPQHF. CDR3 bases: TGTGCCAGCAGCGACACTTTGGGGGGCGGACGGCAGCCCCAGCATTTT.

As regards this clonotype: At one end, the junction sequence differs from germline, possibly due to a read error. The chain links TRBV4-3 to TRBJ1-1; D is perhaps TRBD1 (5 bases). This CDR3 spans 13 amino acids. Germline-derived CDR1 and CDR2 are LGHNA and YSLEER. The CDR3 sequence: CASSQDLSRVKNF. DNA for the CDR3: TGCGCCAGCAGCCAAGATCTTAGCAGGGTAAAGAACTTT.

This clonotype has just a few counts. The gene calls are TRBV7-2 and TRBJ2-3; 10 nucleotides line up with TRBD2. CDR1 and CDR2 (germline): SGHTA, FQGNSA. The CDR3 is 18 amino acids. J gave up 2 bases and V 1 base, and 9 bases lay outside the gene matches. The CDR3 DNA sequence: TGTGCCAGCAGCTTAGTAGGGGCTAGCGGGAGCTACACAGATACGCAGTATTTT. Translating gives CASSLVGASGSYTDTQYF.

This clonotype was observed many times. For the CDR3, the DNA is TGTGCCAGCAACCCAGGGTCAGGAAACACCATATATTTT. It encodes CASNPGSGNTIYF. The chain has TRBV7-2 and TRBJ1-3, with D possibly TRBD1 on 5 matching bases. The CDR3 is 13 amino acids. The V and J ends lost 7 bases and 4 bases respectively, with 11 bases between them. Looked up from germline, CDR1 is SGHTA and CDR2 is FQGNSA.

This clonotype was recorded a few times. V usage is TRBV11-2 and J usage is TRBJ1-4; weak D call: TRBD1 (6 bases). The CDR3 has 15 residues. Between the trimmed V and J ends, which lost 5 bases and 7 bases, there was a span of 17 bases. Germline V CDR1 and CDR2: SGHAT, FQNNGV. Here the CDR3 DNA reads TGTGCCAGCAGCCCTCCGGGGAGGGGGACTGAAAAACTGTTTTTT. This sequence encodes CASSPPGRGTEKLFF.

This clonotype was found a few times. The genes are TRBV7-9 and TRBJ2-1; 10 bases are shared with TRBD2. The CDR3 covers 15 residues. Trimming took 6 bases from V and 7 from J; bases not matched to a gene: 9. Germline CDR1 is SEHNR and CDR2 is FQNEAQ (reference sequence). The CDR3 nucleotides are TGTGCCAGCAGGTCAGCGGGAGGGCCAGGGAATGAGCAGTTCTTC. Its translation is CASRSAGGPGNEQFF. Full variable domain (missing parts from reference TRBV7-9 and TRBJ2-1): DTGVSQNPRHKITKRGQNVTFRCDPISEHNRLYWYRQTLGQGPEFLTYFQNEAQLEKSRLLSDRFSAERPKGSFSTLEIQRTEQGDSAMYLCASRSAGGPGNEQFFGPGTRLTVL.

Of note for this clonotype: One end of the junction is discordant with germline, which a read error may explain. The chain uses TRBV18 and TRBJ1-1, with D perhaps TRBD1 (5 bases). The CDR3 loop spans 15 amino acids. The germline CDR1 and CDR2 sequences are KGHSH and LQKENI. CDR3 sequence reads: CAGSPPQGVLTEAFF. The DNA of the CDR3 is TGTGCCGGCTCACCACCGCAGGGTGTTCTCACTGAAGCTTTCTTT.

This clonotype was detected a few times. This chain uses TRBV7-2 with TRBJ1-3, with D uncertain. This CDR3 is built from 15 residues. Trimming pared 4 bases from V and 1 base from J, leaving 11 bases between. Germline V lookup: CDR1 SGHTA, CDR2 FQGNSA. This CDR3 is CASSSLGSSGNTIYF. The CDR3 bases are TGTGCCAGCAGCTCCCTAGGGTCTTCTGGAAACACCATATATTTT.

The J gene is TRBJ2-5, the V gene TRBV6-2 or TRBV6-3, with a weak D call TRBD1 (5 bases). CDR3 length equals 18 residues. V lost 9 bases and J 2 bases, leaving 28 bases between the germline ends. Germline V CDR1 and CDR2: MNHEY, SVGEGT. DNA for the CDR3: TGTGCCAGTCTGGGTACCCCCCGGATGACAGTCTCACAAGAGACCCAGTACTTC. Its translation is CASLGTPRMTVSQETQYF.

This clonotype was found many times. V and J are TRBV23-1 and TRBJ2-5; D perhaps matches TRBD2 (5 bases). TRBV23-1 is an ORF, and what it does is uncertain. Trimming pared 5 bases from V and 0 bases from J, leaving 16 bases between. The CDR3 has 16 residues. CDR3 loop: CASSFAQRLDQETQYF. The CDR3, as DNA: TGCGCCAGCAGTTTCGCCCAGCGGTTAGACCAAGAGACCCAGTACTTC.

This clonotype was observed at least ten times. The J gene is TRBJ1-1, the V gene TRBV19; TRBD1 might be the D (5 bases). Germline V gene lookup returns CDR1 LNHDA and CDR2 SQIVND (reference sequence). The ends were cut back, 4 bases at V and 1 base at J, with 10 bases in the middle. The CDR3 covers 14 residues. The CDR3, as DNA: TGTGCCAGTAGTACCCTCGACAGGAACACTGAAGCTTTCTTT. This translates into CASSTLDRNTEAFF.

The chain employs TRBV6-2 or TRBV6-3 and TRBJ2-2; 8 positions match TRBD1. Germline CDR1 and CDR2: MNHEY and SVGEGT. The junction had 11 bases not matched to a gene; V was cut back by 6 bases and J by 8 bases. The CDR3 is 15 residues long. The CDR3, as DNA: TGTGCCAGCAGCGTATCGACAGGGGCATCTGGGGAGCTGTTTTTT. It codes for CASSVSTGASGELFF.

CDR3 residues: CASSLAPAATTEAFF. As DNA, the CDR3 is TGCGCCAGCAGCTTAGCCCCGGCCGCGACCACTGAAGCTTTCTTT. The V call is TRBV5-1, the J call TRBJ1-1, with D hard to call. Per germline, CDR1 SGHRS and CDR2 YFSETQ. V lost 2 bases and J 4 bases, leaving 15 bases between the germline ends. The CDR3 totals 15 residues.

This clonotype has a handful of counts. This rearrangement joins TRBV15 to TRBJ1-4, with D perhaps TRBD1 (5 bases). The V end was cut by 5 bases, the J end by 3 bases, with 16 bases between. This CDR3 region has 16 residues. Germline assignment: CDR1 LNHNV and CDR2 YYDKDF (reference sequence). CDR3: CATSPGQGPANEKLFF. CDR3 bases: TGTGCCACCAGCCCCGGACAAGGGCCCGCTAATGAAAAACTGTTTTTT.

The chain carries TRBV12-3 or TRBV12-4 and TRBJ1-4, with D perhaps matching TRBD1 (5 bases). V lost 8 bases and J lost 2, with 12 bases in between. There are 14 residues in the CDR3. The CDR3 DNA reads TGTGCCAGCGGTAGAGGGGTTACTAATGAAAAACTGTTTTTT. Translating it yields CASGRGVTNEKLFF.

This clonotype appeared many times. The chain recombines TRBV20-1 with TRBJ2-7; 8 nucleotides line up with TRBD2. The CDR3 contains 19 residues. Germline assignment: CDR1 DFQATT and CDR2 SNEGSKA (reference sequence). V lost 3 bases and J lost 1; bases outside the gene matches: 20. The CDR3 DNA reads TGCAGTGCTAGTTCCATTGGTCCCTTAGCGGGACTCAATTCCTACGAGCAGTACTTC. Translating it yields CSASSIGPLAGLNSYEQYF.

This clonotype appeared many times. The rearrangement uses TRBV11-3 and TRBJ1-1, with 8 bases that match TRBD1. The CDR3 is 13 residues long. The germline CDR1 and CDR2 sequences are SGHNT and YENEEA. After removal of 5 bases from V and 1 base from J, the junction contained 0 bases not matched to a gene. The CDR3 is CASSQGANTEAFF. DNA for the CDR3: TGTGCCAGCAGCCAGGGGGCGAACACTGAAGCTTTCTTT.

Written as DNA, the CDR3 is TGCAGCGTGGCCAGGGGCACCGGGGGAACTGAAGCTTTCTTT. Protein product: CSVARGTGGTEAFF. This chain joins TRBV29-1 and TRBJ1-1; TRBD1 might be the D (6 bases). Germline CDR1 SQVTM, CDR2 ANQGSEA. The length of the CDR3 is 14 residues. Trimming shortened V by 6 bases and J by 5 bases, and 19 bases separated the two germline ends.